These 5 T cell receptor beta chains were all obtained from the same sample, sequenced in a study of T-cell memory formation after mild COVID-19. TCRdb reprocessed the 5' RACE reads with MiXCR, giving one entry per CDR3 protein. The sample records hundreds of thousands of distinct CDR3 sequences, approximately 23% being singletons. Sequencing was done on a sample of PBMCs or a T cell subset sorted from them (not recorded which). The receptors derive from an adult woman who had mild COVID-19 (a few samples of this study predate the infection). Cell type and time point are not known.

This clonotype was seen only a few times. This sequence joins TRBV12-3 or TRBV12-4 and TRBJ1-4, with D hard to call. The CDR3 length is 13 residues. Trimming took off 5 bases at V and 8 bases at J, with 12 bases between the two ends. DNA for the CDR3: TGTGCCAGCAGTCCCGGACGGTTCGAAAAACTGTTTTTT. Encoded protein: CASSPGRFEKLFF.

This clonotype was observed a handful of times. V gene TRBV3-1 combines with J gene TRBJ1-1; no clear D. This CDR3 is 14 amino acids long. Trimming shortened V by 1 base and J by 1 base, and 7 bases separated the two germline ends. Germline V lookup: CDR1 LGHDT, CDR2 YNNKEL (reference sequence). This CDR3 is CASSQGNRNTEAFF. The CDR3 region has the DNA TGTGCCAGCAGCCAAGGGAACAGGAACACTGAAGCTTTCTTT. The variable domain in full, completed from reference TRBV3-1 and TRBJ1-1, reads DTAVSQTPKYLVTQMGNDKSIKCEQNLGHDTMYWYKQDSKKFLKIMFSYNNKELIINETVPNRFSPKSPDKAHLNLHINSLELGDSAVYFCASSQGNRNTEAFFGQGTRLTVV.

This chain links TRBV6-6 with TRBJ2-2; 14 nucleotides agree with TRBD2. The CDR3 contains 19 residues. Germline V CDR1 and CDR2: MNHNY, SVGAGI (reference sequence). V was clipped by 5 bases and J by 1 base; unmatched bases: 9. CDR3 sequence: CASSPYAGTSGRNTGELFF. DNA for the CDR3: TGTGCCAGCAGTCCCTACGCCGGGACTAGCGGGAGGAACACCGGGGAGCTGTTTTTT.

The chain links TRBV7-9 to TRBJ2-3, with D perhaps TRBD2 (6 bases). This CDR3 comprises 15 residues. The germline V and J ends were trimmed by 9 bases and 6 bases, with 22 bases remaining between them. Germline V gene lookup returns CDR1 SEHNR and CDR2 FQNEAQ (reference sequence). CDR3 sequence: CASAGRMLCADTQYF. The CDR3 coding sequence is TGTGCCAGTGCGGGGAGAATGTTATGTGCGGATACGCAGTATTTT.

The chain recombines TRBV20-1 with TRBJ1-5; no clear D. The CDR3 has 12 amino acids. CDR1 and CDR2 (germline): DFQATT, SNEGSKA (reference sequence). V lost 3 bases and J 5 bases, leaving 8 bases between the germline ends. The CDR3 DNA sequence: TGCAGTGCTAGTTCGGGAGATCAGCCCCAGCATTTT. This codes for CSASSGDQPQHF.